These 23 T cell receptor beta chains were sequenced from one sample in a study of blood T cells in healthy people across ages. The authors ran a second PCR of 7 to 11 cycles using a sample-barcoded 5' primer and a J-beta primer mix. TCRdb fed the 5' RACE reads into MiXCR, producing one record per CDR3 protein. The repertoire consists of around 870,000 distinct CDR3 sequences, with roughly 26% occurring once and the leading ten covering 15% to 20%. The sample was blood. These receptor sequences come from a woman over 75 in good health.

This clonotype was picked up many times. CDR3 sequence reads: CASSLDPTGFDGYTF. The DNA of the CDR3 is TGTGCCAGCAGCTTAGACCCCACAGGGTTCGATGGCTACACCTTC. The chain couples TRBV7-2 to TRBJ1-2, with D perhaps TRBD1 (6 bases). Trimming removed 1 base from V and 6 bases from J, with 15 bases in between. The CDR3 consists of 15 residues. Germline CDR1 and CDR2: SGHTA and FQGNSA.

This clonotype was seen many times. The chain recombines TRBV2 with TRBJ2-5; 7 positions agree with TRBD2. J was trimmed by 5 bases and V by 7 bases; bases with no gene match: 10. CDR3 length: 14 residues. Germline V CDR1 and CDR2: SNHLY, FYNNEI. The DNA of the CDR3 is TGTGCCAGCATCGCGGGGGTTGGGGCGGAGACCCAGTACTTC. It codes for CASIAGVGAETQYF.

Many counts were recorded for this clonotype. The chain uses TRBV12-3 or TRBV12-4 and TRBJ1-2; possibly TRBD1 for D (5 bases). The CDR3 extends over 14 amino acids. With 2 bases removed from V and 3 bases from J, the gap between germline ends came to 10 bases. CDR3 bases: TGTGCCAGCAGTTTATCCAGGGCTCACTATGGCTACACCTTC. Amino acids: CASSLSRAHYGYTF.

V and J are TRBV6-5 and TRBJ2-4; D is perhaps TRBD1 (6 bases). The DNA end is more similar to TRBJ2-7, so the J call may be wrong. There are 15 residues in the CDR3. Germline CDR1 and CDR2: MNHEY and SVGAGI. CDR3 nucleotide sequence: TGTGCCAGCAGTCGAGGGACAAACGACGTCCCCGAGCAGTACTTC. It yields the protein CASSRGTNDVPEQYF.

With regard to this clonotype: Germline and junction disagree at one end, which may indicate a read error. The chain carries TRBV7-6 and TRBJ2-5; D might be TRBD1 or TRBD2, each matching 5 bases. The germline gives CDR1 SGHVS, CDR2 FNYEAQ. The CDR3 is 15 amino acids. For the CDR3, the DNA is TGTGCCAACAGCTTAACCTCCATGGGACGGAATGAGCAGTACTTC. Translated, it gives CANSLTSMGRNEQYF.

Concerning this clonotype itself: A junction end diverges from the germline sequence, so it may reflect a read error. This sequence joins TRBV9 and TRBJ1-2, with 11 bases matching TRBD1. The CDR3 extends over 16 amino acids. Germline V gives CDR1 SGDLS, CDR2 YYNGEE. CDR3 sequence (DNA): TGTGCCAGCAGCGTAGCTGGGACAGGGGGTTCGGATGGCCACACCTTC. The encoded protein is CASSVAGTGGSDGHTF.

This clonotype was found many times. The chain employs TRBV7-9 and TRBJ2-3; no clear D. V was trimmed by 6 bases and J by 3 bases, leaving 13 bases between them. CDR1 and CDR2 from the germline V gene are SEHNR and FQNEAQ (reference sequence). The CDR3 contains 14 residues. The CDR3 coding sequence is TGTGCCAGCAGTCATCGATTCTCAACAGATACGCAGTATTTT. As protein: CASSHRFSTDTQYF. Supplemented by reference TRBV7-9 and TRBJ2-3, the full variable domain reads DTGVSQNPRHKITKRGQNVTFRCDPISEHNRLYWYRQTLGQGPEFLTYFQNEAQLEKSRLLSDRFSAERPKGSFSTLEIQRTEQGDSAMYLCASSHRFSTDTQYFGPGTRLTVL.

This clonotype was seen only a few times. The V gene is TRBV11-2, the J gene TRBJ1-1; D remains ambiguous. CDR1 SGHAT and CDR2 FQNNGV come from the germline V gene. This CDR3 region has 12 residues. V was pared by 6 bases and J by 9 bases, with 14 bases between. CDR3 amino acids: CASSQIAFKAFF. CDR3 sequence (DNA): TGTGCCAGCAGTCAAATAGCCTTTAAAGCTTTCTTT.

This clonotype was seen more than once but under ten times. J is TRBJ1-6 and V is TRBV18, with unresolved D. This CDR3 is 15 amino acids long. V was cut by 3 bases and J by 7 bases, with 13 bases left in between. CDR1 and CDR2 from the germline V gene are KGHSH and LQKENI. CDR3 protein: CASSPGEALNSPLHF. The CDR3 nucleotides are TGTGCCAGCTCACCGGGTGAGGCGCTCAATTCACCCCTCCACTTT.

The J gene is TRBJ2-3, the V gene TRBV7-2; D unclear. V was shortened by 8 bases and J by 6 bases, with 15 bases between the two germline ends. CDR3 length equals 13 residues. CDR1 is SGHTA and CDR2 is FQGNSA in the germline V gene. The CDR3 spells CASLLPPGDTQYF. The DNA for the CDR3 is TGTGCCAGCCTGCTTCCCCCCGGGGATACGCAGTATTTT. Based on the CDR3 plus reference TRBV7-2 and TRBJ2-3, the full variable domain is GAGVSQSPSNKVTEKGKDVELRCDPISGHTALYWYRQSLGQGLEFLIYFQGNSAPDKSGLPSDRFSAERTGGSVSTLTIQRTQQEDSAVYLCASLLPPGDTQYFGPGTRLTVL.

This clonotype was seen more than once but under ten times. The chain combines TRBV11-2 with TRBJ1-2, with 7 bases fitting TRBD1. Trimming at V came to 5 bases and at J to 4 bases, leaving 7 bases not matched to a gene. Germline-derived CDR1 and CDR2 are SGHAT and FQNNGV. The CDR3 spans 14 residues. The CDR3 nucleotides read TGTGCCAGCAGCGCCCGGGACAGAGTCTATGGCTACACCTTC. Translated, it gives CASSARDRVYGYTF.

This clonotype appeared a few times. Since a much larger clone is just one base distant, this may be a read error. V gene TRBV10-2 combines with J gene TRBJ2-5; TRBD1 might be the D (6 bases). Per germline, CDR1 WSHSY and CDR2 SAAADI. The CDR3 loop spans 12 amino acids. The CDR3 is CATGQQQETRYF. The CDR3 DNA is TGCGCCACCGGACAGCAACAAGAGACCCGGTACTTC.

This clonotype has a count of ten or more. The J gene is TRBJ2-3, the V gene TRBV2, with D perhaps matching TRBD1 (5 bases). Trimming removed 5 bases at V and 2 bases at J, with 8 bases between. The germline V gene has CDR1 SNHLY and CDR2 FYNNEI. The CDR3 is 13 amino acids. CDR3 in amino acids: CASSKQVTDTQYF. The DNA of the CDR3 is TGTGCCAGCAGTAAACAGGTCACAGATACGCAGTATTTT.

The chain combines TRBV28 with TRBJ1-2; D not certain. Trimming took 3 bases from V and 4 from J, leaving 9 bases between them. Per the germline V gene, CDR1 is MDHEN and CDR2 is SYDVKM. The CDR3 is 13 amino acids. This chain's CDR3 is CASSFSGRYGYTF. Written as DNA, the CDR3 is TGTGCCAGCAGTTTTTCAGGCCGCTATGGCTACACCTTC.

This clonotype has at least ten counts. This chain connects TRBV5-1 to TRBJ2-3; 11 bases are shared with TRBD1. Germline CDR1 and CDR2: SGHRS and YFSETQ. V was pared by 3 bases and J by 2 bases, with 5 bases of the junction left unmatched. There are 16 residues in the CDR3. CDR3 sequence: CASSSRDRGYTDTQYF. In nucleotides, the CDR3 is TGCGCCAGCAGCTCCCGGGACAGGGGGTACACAGATACGCAGTATTTT. Drawing the rest from reference TRBV5-1 and TRBJ2-3, the complete variable domain is KAGVTQTPRYLIKTRGQQVTLSCSPISGHRSVSWYQQTPGQGLQFLFEYFSETQRNKGNFPGRFSGRQFSNSRSEMNVSTLELGDSALYLCASSSRDRGYTDTQYFGPGTRLTVL.

As regards this clonotype: A much larger clonotype is one base distant, so this may be a read error. Written as DNA, the CDR3 is TGTGCCAGCACCGGGGGACTAGCGGGTTACAATGAGCAGTACTTC. Translation: CASTGGLAGYNEQYF. The V gene is TRBV7-2, the J gene TRBJ2-1, with TRBD2 matching 12 bases. Judging by the DNA end, TRBJ2-7 fits better; the J call may be wrong. This CDR3 has 15 amino acids. Germline loops: CDR1 SGHTA, CDR2 FQGNSA.

A few counts support this clonotype. The genes are TRBV2 and TRBJ2-2; maybe TRBD2 (5 bases). The CDR3 consists of 14 residues. With 5 bases removed from V and 4 bases from J, the gap between germline ends came to 11 bases. Germline CDR1 is SNHLY and CDR2 is FYNNEI. The CDR3 loop is CASSLREGTGELFF. The CDR3 bases are TGTGCCAGCAGTCTTCGTGAGGGCACCGGGGAGCTGTTTTTT.

The rearrangement joins TRBV2 to TRBJ2-4; D possibly corresponds to TRBD2 (6 bases). V dropped 5 bases and J dropped 1 base, with 9 bases sitting between them. Germline values: CDR1 SNHLY, CDR2 FYNNEI. The CDR3 runs 14 residues. CDR3 in amino acids: CASSLTSAKNIQYF. Written as DNA, the CDR3 is TGTGCCAGCAGTCTTACTAGCGCCAAAAACATTCAGTACTTC.

The gene calls are TRBV28 and TRBJ1-1; tentative D call: TRBD1 (5 bases). Per germline, CDR1 MDHEN and CDR2 SYDVKM. CDR3 length: 14 residues. Trimming removed 10 bases from V and 3 bases from J, with 18 bases in between. DNA for the CDR3: TGTGCCACCAGAAGGGGCGTCAAGGACACTGAAGCTTTCTTT. Translated: CATRRGVKDTEAFF.

This clonotype was seen ten or more times. The CDR3 DNA is TGTGCCAGCAGTACGACACCCTACGAGCAGTACTTC. Protein product: CASSTTPYEQYF. V is TRBV6-6 and J is TRBJ2-7; D gene ambiguous. This CDR3 comprises 12 residues. The germline CDR1 and CDR2 sequences are MNHNY and SVGAGI (reference sequence). Trimming stripped 5 bases from V and 2 bases from J, with 7 bases between.

This clonotype appeared once. The chain combines TRBV24-1 with TRBJ1-1; 7 positions agree with TRBD1. The CDR3 contains 14 residues. V was pared by 8 bases and J by 4 bases, with 9 bases of the junction left unmatched. Germline V lookup: CDR1 KGHDR, CDR2 SFDVKD. CDR3 in amino acids: CATKAGGSGTEAFF. Written as DNA, the CDR3 is TGTGCCACCAAGGCAGGGGGGTCTGGCACTGAAGCTTTCTTT.

CDR3 amino acids: CASSETQGGEGQYF. CDR3 nucleotide sequence: TGTGCCAGCAGTGAGACCCAGGGGGGAGAAGGGCAGTATTTT. The chain carries TRBV25-1 and TRBJ2-3; D might be TRBD1 (7 bases). CDR3 length: 14 residues. Trimming stripped 3 bases from V and 11 bases from J, with 18 bases between. Germline V gene data show CDR1 as MGHDK and CDR2 as SYGVNS.

The table lists this clonotype with many counts. The chain combines TRBV7-9 with TRBJ2-1; 8 positions agree with TRBD2. Germline CDR1 and CDR2: SEHNR and FQNEAQ (reference sequence). CDR3 length: 16 residues. V lost 5 bases, J lost 4 bases, and 10 bases stayed unmatched. The CDR3 loop is CASSAWVLAGYNEQFF. DNA for the CDR3: TGTGCCAGCAGCGCCTGGGTCTTAGCGGGATACAATGAGCAGTTCTTC.